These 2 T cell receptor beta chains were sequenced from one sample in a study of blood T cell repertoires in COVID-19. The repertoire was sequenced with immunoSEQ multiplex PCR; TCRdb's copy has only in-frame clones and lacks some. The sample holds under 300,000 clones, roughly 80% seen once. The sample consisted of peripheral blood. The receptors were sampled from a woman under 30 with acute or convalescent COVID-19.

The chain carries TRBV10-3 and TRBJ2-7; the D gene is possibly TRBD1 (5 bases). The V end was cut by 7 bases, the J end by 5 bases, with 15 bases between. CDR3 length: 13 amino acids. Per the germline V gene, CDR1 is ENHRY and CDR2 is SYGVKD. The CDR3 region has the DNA TGTGCCATCACAGCGACAGTTTCCCACGAGCAGTACTTC. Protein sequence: CAITATVSHEQYF.

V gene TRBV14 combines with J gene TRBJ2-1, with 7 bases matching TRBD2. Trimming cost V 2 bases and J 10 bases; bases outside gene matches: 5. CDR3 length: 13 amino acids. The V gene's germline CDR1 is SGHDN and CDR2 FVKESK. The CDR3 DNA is TGTGCCAGCAGCCAACTAGCGGATCTCGAGCAGTTCTTC. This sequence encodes CASSQLADLEQFF.